The clone carrying this T cell receptor beta chain was seen more than once but under ten times. Its antigen is still unknown. This entry belongs to a study of lymphopenia after photon versus proton radiotherapy. Data came from immunoSEQ multiplex PCR; TCRdb stores just in-frame clones and leaves some out. The sample carries roughly 49,000 clones, roughly 90% recorded once. Germline V gene data show CDR1 as MGHDK and CDR2 as SYGVNS. Trimming removed 6 bases from V and 1 base from J, with 10 bases in between. The length of the CDR3 is 14 residues. Broader study findings: After the lymphocyte nadir, photon-treated repertoires showed oligoclonal expansion, especially of CD8+ Temra cells. Relative stability marked proton patients; photon patients lost diversity and naive cells. Larger post-nadir TCR diversity loss correlated inversely with survival in deceased patients.

The receptor's source is a woman aged 40 to 50 with cholangiocarcinoma. The sample consisted of peripheral blood, taken from a patient treated with photon-based radiotherapy. The chain links TRBV25-1 to TRBJ2-4; D not certain. The DNA for the CDR3 is TGTGCCAGCAGAGGAGATTCGGCCAAAAACATTCAGTACTTC. Its protein is CASRGDSAKNIQYF.